The 32 T cell receptor beta chains given below trace back to one sample, sequenced in a study of ipilimumab plus nivolumab after autologous stem cell transplantation. Sequencing was performed with immunoSEQ multiplex PCR; in TCRdb, only in-frame clones are kept and a portion is missing. The sample yields 10,000 to 15,000 clones, 69% seen once. The material sequenced was PBMCs, taken in a trial of ipilimumab plus nivolumab as post-transplant consolidation. The receptors stem from a male donor with diffuse large B-cell lymphoma.

The chain carries TRBV4-1 and TRBJ2-1, with D hard to call. This CDR3 has 14 amino acids. The V gene lost 1 base and the J gene lost 4 bases, with 8 bases spanning the gap. From germline, CDR1 is MGHRA and CDR2 YSYEKL. The CDR3 DNA reads as TGCGCCAGCAGCCAAGTCACGGTGTACAATGAGCAGTTCTTC. Protein: CASSQVTVYNEQFF.

The chain combines TRBV28 with TRBJ2-3; the match to TRBD1 covers 10 bases. The germline V gene encodes CDR1 MDHEN and CDR2 SYDVKM. V trimming: 2 bases; J trimming: 3 bases; junction bases outside the gene matches: 8. The CDR3 is made up of 17 amino acids. CDR3 amino acids: CASSLDRGLGGTDTQYF. CDR3 nucleotides: TGTGCCAGCAGTTTAGACAGGGGGCTAGGCGGGACAGATACGCAGTATTTT. The full variable domain, rest sourced from reference TRBV28 and TRBJ2-3, is DVKVTQSSRYLVKRTGEKVFLECVQDMDHENMFWYRQDPGLGLRLIYFSYDVKMKEKGDIPEGYSVSREKKERFSLILESASTNQTSMYLCASSLDRGLGGTDTQYFGPGTRLTVL.

The chain has TRBV27 and TRBJ2-7; 7 bases agree with TRBD2. V trimming: 5 bases; J trimming: 6 bases; junction bases outside the gene matches: 25. The CDR3 covers 19 residues. CDR1 and CDR2 from the germline V gene are MNHEY and SMNVEV (reference sequence). The CDR3 nucleotides are TGTGCCAGCAGTGCGATCGTGACCCCGGGACTACCCAAAGTAGGCGAGCAGTACTTC. This codes for CASSAIVTPGLPKVGEQYF.

This sequence joins TRBV6-6 and TRBJ2-7; D ambiguous. The CDR3 has 10 amino acids. The germline CDR1 and CDR2 sequences are MNHNY and SVGAGI (reference sequence). Trimming took off 5 bases at V and 3 bases at J, with 2 bases between the two ends. In DNA, the CDR3 is TGTGCCAGCAGTCTCTACGAGCAGTACTTC. Amino acids: CASSLYEQYF.

Points on this clone: This same CDR3 is encoded by further DNA sequences in the sample. The rearrangement uses TRBV25-1 and TRBJ2-3, with D possibly being TRBD2 (6 bases). The CDR3 spans 13 residues. Germline CDR1 is MGHDK and CDR2 is SYGVNS. V was cut by 3 bases and J by 3 bases, with 7 bases left in between. The CDR3 region is CASSDGGTDTQYF. CDR3 nucleotides: TGTGCCAGCAGTGACGGGGGTACAGATACGCAGTATTTT. The full variable domain, with the rest looked up from reference TRBV25-1 and TRBJ2-3, is EADIYQTPRYLVIGTGKKITLECSQTMGHDKMYWYQQDPGMELHLIHYSYGVNSTEKGDLSSESTVSRIRTEHFPLTLESARPSHTSQYLCASSDGGTDTQYFGPGTRLTVL.

The rearrangement joins TRBV6-5 to TRBJ1-5, with D hard to call. The CDR3 is 14 amino acids. CDR1 and CDR2 from the germline V gene are MNHEY and SVGAGI. Trimming shortened V by 0 bases and J by 11 bases, and 14 bases separated the two germline ends. This CDR3 reads CASSYSGALQAQHF. The DNA of the CDR3 is TGTGCCAGCAGTTACTCGGGTGCCTTGCAGGCCCAGCATTTT.

This clone occurred a few times. The rearrangement joins TRBV5-1 to TRBJ1-4, with 11 positions matching TRBD1. Germline V gene sequence: CDR1 SGHRS, CDR2 YFSETQ. Trimming cost V 3 bases and J 0 bases; bases outside gene matches: 1. The CDR3 extends over 16 amino acids. CDR3 coding DNA: TGCGCCAGCAGCTGGGGACAGGGGGCAACTAATGAAAAACTGTTTTTT. Translation gives CASSWGQGATNEKLFF.

The chain recombines TRBV27 with TRBJ2-7, with 10 nucleotides matching TRBD1. Germline CDR1 MNHEY, CDR2 SMNVEV (reference sequence). This CDR3 has 16 residues. V lost 2 bases, J lost 5 bases, and 9 bases stayed unmatched. The CDR3 spells CASSLGWGTGEDEQYF. The CDR3 bases are TGTGCCAGCAGTTTAGGATGGGGGACAGGGGAGGACGAGCAGTACTTC.

The J gene is TRBJ2-5, the V gene TRBV6-6; D might be TRBD1 (6 bases). Deletions cut 6 bases from V and 1 base from J, with 12 bases between. CDR1 and CDR2 from the germline V gene are MNHNY and SVGAGI (reference sequence). CDR3 length: 14 residues. CDR3 sequence reads: CASSKRGIQETQYF. CDR3 bases: TGTGCCAGCAGCAAGAGGGGGATCCAAGAGACCCAGTACTTC.

This clone has more than one count but fewer than ten. V gene TRBV6-1 combines with J gene TRBJ2-7; no firm D call. Between the trimmed V and J ends, which lost 4 bases and 5 bases, there was a span of 6 bases. CDR3 length equals 11 residues. Germline CDR1 MNHNS, CDR2 SASEGT. The CDR3 DNA follows: TGTGCCAGCAGTGCCATCAACGAGCAGTACTTC. Translation: CASSAINEQYF.

The chain couples TRBV2 to TRBJ2-6, with a possible D match to TRBD1 (5 bases). The length of the CDR3 is 17 residues. Trimming stripped 0 bases from V and 6 bases from J, with 15 bases between. Per germline, CDR1 SNHLY and CDR2 FYNNEI. The CDR3, as DNA: TGTGCCAGCAGTGAAGCGCGAGCAGGGCGTCAGGCCAACGTCCTGACTTTC. This encodes CASSEARAGRQANVLTF.

The rearrangement uses TRBV6-5 and TRBJ1-1; TRBD1 is a possible D gene (5 bases). CDR1 is MNHEY, CDR2 SVGAGI, per germline. With 6 bases removed from V and 0 bases from J, the gap between germline ends came to 17 bases. The CDR3 covers 16 residues. The CDR3 spells CASRYDRWGVNTEAFF. The CDR3, as DNA: TGTGCCAGCAGGTACGATCGATGGGGGGTGAACACTGAAGCTTTCTTT.

The CDR3 bases are TGCGCCAGCAGCTTGGTCGGATTCCGGGAAGCTTTCTTT. This encodes CASSLVGFREAFF. The chain joins TRBV5-1 to TRBJ1-1; D unresolved. This CDR3 has 13 amino acids. The V end lost 0 bases, the J end lost 8 bases, and 11 bases lay between the germline ends. Germline V gene data show CDR1 as SGHRS and CDR2 as YFSETQ.

Note on this clone: An end of the junction does not agree with germline; a read error may underlie this. The chain recombines TRBV29-1 with TRBJ1-1; D unclear. This CDR3 is built from 12 residues. The germline V gene encodes CDR1 SQVTM and CDR2 ANQGSEA. The CDR3 nucleotides are TGCAGCGTGGAAGGATCCCCGGCTGAAGCTTTCTTT. Translation: CSVEGSPAEAFF.

This clone has just one count. This chain links TRBV27 with TRBJ2-1; 14 positions agree with TRBD2. V shed 6 bases, J shed 10 bases, and the junction held 5 bases outside the gene matches. The CDR3 covers 14 residues. CDR1 is MNHEY, CDR2 SMNVEV, per germline (reference sequence). The chain's CDR3 is CASSAGLAGDEQFF. The CDR3 DNA reads as TGTGCCAGCAGCGCGGGACTAGCGGGAGACGAGCAGTTCTTC.

The V and J genes are TRBV11-2 and TRBJ1-1; weak D call: TRBD1 (5 bases). Germline V CDR1 and CDR2: SGHAT, FQNNGV. The ends were cut back, 3 bases at V and 5 bases at J, with 7 bases in the middle. The CDR3 has 12 residues. For the CDR3, the DNA is TGTGCCAGCAGCTTTGGGGGGACTGAAGCTTTCTTT. This codes for CASSFGGTEAFF.

The J gene is TRBJ1-5, the V gene TRBV6-5, with a weak D call TRBD1 (6 bases). V was pared by 2 bases and J by 2 bases, with 13 bases between. The CDR3 is made up of 16 amino acids. Germline CDR1 reads MNHEY; CDR2 reads SVGAGI. The CDR3: CASSYNAGVGNQPQHF. The CDR3 coding sequence is TGTGCCAGCAGTTACAACGCAGGGGTGGGCAATCAGCCCCAGCATTTT.

V gene TRBV7-9 combines with J gene TRBJ2-5; D could derive from TRBD1 or TRBD2 (5 bases each). Germline values: CDR1 SEHNR, CDR2 FQNEAQ (reference sequence). Trimming removed 4 bases from V and 2 bases from J, with 11 bases in between. CDR3 length: 14 residues. The DNA for the CDR3 is TGTGCCAGCAGCTCACCGGGGCAACAAGAGACCCAGTACTTC. Its protein product is CASSSPGQQETQYF. The whole variable domain, remainder taken from reference TRBV7-9 and TRBJ2-5, is DTGVSQNPRHKITKRGQNVTFRCDPISEHNRLYWYRQTLGQGPEFLTYFQNEAQLEKSRLLSDRFSAERPKGSFSTLEIQRTEQGDSAMYLCASSSPGQQETQYFGPGTRLLVL.

The chain carries TRBV5-6 and TRBJ2-5, with D hard to call. The CDR3 is 13 residues long. With 3 bases removed from V and 5 bases from J, the gap between germline ends came to 11 bases. CDR1 and CDR2 from the germline V gene are SGHDT and YYEEEE. CDR3 DNA: TGTGCCAGCAGCTCCGGCCTCGGGGAGACCCAGTACTTC. Its translation is CASSSGLGETQYF.

The chain uses TRBV11-3 and TRBJ2-5; D gene uncertain. CDR3 length equals 15 residues. With 2 bases removed from V and 4 bases from J, the gap between germline ends came to 14 bases. In germline, CDR1 is SGHNT, CDR2 YENEEA. CDR3 sequence: CASSLRARGLETQYF. DNA for the CDR3: TGTGCCAGCAGCTTACGGGCACGTGGATTAGAGACCCAGTACTTC.

The chain has TRBV7-9 and TRBJ2-3; D ambiguous. The length of the CDR3 is 13 residues. Trimming stripped 7 bases from V and 6 bases from J, with 14 bases between. Germline V gives CDR1 SEHNR, CDR2 FQNEAQ (reference sequence). The CDR3 reads CASTSLRGDTQYF. The DNA for the CDR3 is TGTGCCAGCACCTCCCTACGTGGGGATACGCAGTATTTT. The full variable domain, its missing parts supplied by reference TRBV7-9 and TRBJ2-3, is DTGVSQNPRHKITKRGQNVTFRCDPISEHNRLYWYRQTLGQGPEFLTYFQNEAQLEKSRLLSDRFSAERPKGSFSTLEIQRTEQGDSAMYLCASTSLRGDTQYFGPGTRLTVL.

The rearrangement uses TRBV27 and TRBJ1-2; D call uncertain. From germline, CDR1 is MNHEY and CDR2 SMNVEV (reference sequence). V was shortened by 6 bases and J by 0 bases, with 8 bases between the two germline ends. There are 13 residues in the CDR3. CDR3 protein: CASRITANYGYTF. Here the CDR3 DNA reads TGTGCCAGCAGAATCACGGCTAACTATGGCTACACCTTC.

A note on this clone: A read error may account for a junction end that differs from germline. The CDR3 coding sequence is TGTGCCACCAGCGTAGGGGCAAACGGGGGGAACACTGAAGCTTTCTTT. Translation gives CATSVGANGGNTEAFF. The genes are TRBV9 and TRBJ1-1, with D maybe TRBD1 (5 bases). This CDR3 has 16 residues. Germline CDR1 SGDLS, CDR2 YYNGEE.

The chain carries TRBV7-6 and TRBJ1-4; D might be TRBD1 (6 bases). Germline V CDR1 and CDR2: SGHVS, FNYEAQ. CDR3 size: 13 residues. V was clipped by 4 bases and J by 5 bases, with 8 bases between them. This CDR3 is CASSSGQNEKLFF. The CDR3 DNA follows: TGTGCCAGCAGCTCGGGACAAAATGAAAAACTGTTTTTT. The full variable domain, completed using reference TRBV7-6 and TRBJ1-4, is GAGVSQSPRYKVTKRGQDVALRCDPISGHVSLYWYRQALGQGPEFLTYFNYEAQQDKSGLPNDRFSAERPEGSISTLTIQRTEQRDSAMYRCASSSGQNEKLFFGSGTQLSVL.

The rearrangement joins TRBV7-9 to TRBJ2-7; D not certain. V was pared by 0 bases and J by 5 bases, with 5 bases between. This CDR3 has 12 amino acids. Germline V lookup: CDR1 SEHNR, CDR2 FQNEAQ (reference sequence). CDR3 sequence reads: CASSLAGDEQYF. CDR3 in DNA: TGTGCCAGCAGCTTAGCTGGTGACGAGCAGTACTTC.

The V gene is TRBV4-1, the J gene TRBJ1-4; 11 bases align to TRBD1. CDR1 is MGHRA, CDR2 YSYEKL, per germline. The trim removed 1 base at V and 3 bases at J, leaving 4 bases unmatched. This CDR3 is 17 amino acids long. The DNA for the CDR3 is TGCGCCAGCAGCCAAGGGACAGGGGGCCTGTCTAATGAAAAACTGTTTTTT. This sequence encodes CASSQGTGGLSNEKLFF.

This rearrangement joins TRBV18 to TRBJ1-1; tentatively, D is TRBD1 (5 bases). The CDR3 spans 14 residues. Germline V gene data show CDR1 as KGHSH and CDR2 as LQKENI. V was cut by 5 bases and J by 5 bases, with 15 bases left in between. The CDR3 protein is CASSATSGTTEAFF. The CDR3 DNA reads as TGTGCCAGCTCAGCCACCTCTGGGACGACTGAAGCTTTCTTT.

This clone was counted between two and nine times. The J gene is TRBJ2-7, the V gene TRBV2; D perhaps matches TRBD1 (6 bases). This CDR3 is built from 15 residues. V lost 4 bases and J 3 bases, leaving 16 bases between the germline ends. Germline values: CDR1 SNHLY, CDR2 FYNNEI. CDR3 sequence reads: CASSATGSPDYEQYF. The CDR3 bases are TGTGCCAGCAGTGCCACAGGGAGTCCGGACTACGAGCAGTACTTC.

This chain uses TRBV5-5 with TRBJ2-5; D is possibly TRBD1 or TRBD2 (5 bases each). The germline CDR1 and CDR2 sequences are SGHKS and YYEKEE (reference sequence). The CDR3 is 15 residues long. Trimming removed 4 bases from V and 4 bases from J, with 17 bases in between. The CDR3 is CASSPGTATGETQYF. CDR3 coding DNA: TGTGCCAGCAGCCCCGGGACCGCTACGGGAGAGACCCAGTACTTC.

This chain connects TRBV6-1 to TRBJ1-3, with D possibly matching TRBD1 (5 bases). The germline V and J ends were trimmed by 2 bases and 2 bases, with 16 bases remaining between them. From germline, CDR1 is MNHNS and CDR2 SASEGT. The CDR3 extends over 17 amino acids. CDR3 in amino acids: CASSELGGSPAGNTIYF. CDR3 DNA sequence: TGTGCCAGCAGTGAATTGGGGGGATCCCCGGCTGGAAACACCATATATTTT.

Only a few counts were recorded for this clone. The chain combines TRBV7-8 with TRBJ2-5; no reliable D call. CDR3 length equals 14 residues. Germline values: CDR1 SGHVS, CDR2 FQNEAQ. The germline V and J ends were trimmed by 1 base and 2 bases, with 8 bases remaining between them. The DNA for the CDR3 is TGTGCCAGCAGCTTAGTGGGGATACAAGAGACCCAGTACTTC. Its translation: CASSLVGIQETQYF.

This clone was seen more than once but under ten times. The CDR3 loop is CASSEGPLGAFF. CDR3 nucleotide sequence: TGTGCCAGCAGCGAGGGACCTTTAGGGGCTTTCTTT. This chain links TRBV5-4 with TRBJ1-1; weak D call: TRBD1 (5 bases). The V gene lost 4 bases and the J gene lost 11 bases, with 15 bases spanning the gap. This CDR3 has 12 residues. Germline V CDR1 and CDR2: SGHNT, YYREEE (reference sequence).